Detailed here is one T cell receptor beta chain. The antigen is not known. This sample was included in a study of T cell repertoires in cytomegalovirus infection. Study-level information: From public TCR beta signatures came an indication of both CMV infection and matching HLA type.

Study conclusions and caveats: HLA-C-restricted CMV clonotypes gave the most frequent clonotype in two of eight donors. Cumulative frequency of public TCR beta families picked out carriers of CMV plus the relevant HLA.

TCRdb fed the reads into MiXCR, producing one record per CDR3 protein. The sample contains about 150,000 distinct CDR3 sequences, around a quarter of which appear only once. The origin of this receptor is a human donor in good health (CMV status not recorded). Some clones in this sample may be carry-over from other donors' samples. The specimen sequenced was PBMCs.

The CDR3, as DNA: TGTGCCAGCAGTCTGAGGGGGGCCGAAGAGACCCAGTACTTC. It specifies CASSLRGAEETQYF. This rearrangement joins TRBV7-9 to TRBJ2-5; perhaps D is TRBD1 or TRBD2 (6 bases each). Germline V gives CDR1 SEHNR, CDR2 FQNEAQ (reference sequence). Trimming took 6 bases from V and 3 from J, leaving 14 bases between them. There are 14 residues in the CDR3.